Listed below are T cell receptor beta chains from one sample, sequenced in a study of blood T cell repertoires in COVID-19. Clones were read by immunoSEQ multiplex PCR, and TCRdb kept only the in-frame ones, dropping some. The data hold about 220,000 clones, with 80% observed a single time. Sequenced: peripheral blood. These receptors originate from a human donor in a cohort sampled during active COVID-19. The CDR3 runs from the conserved cysteine through the conserved F or W. Fields, in order: J gene, V gene, CDR3 protein.

TRBJ2-1 | TRBV11-3 | CASSFRTGSYNEQFF
TRBJ1-2 | TRBV7-9 | CASSLDGERVTYGYTF
TRBJ1-4 | TRBV24-1 | CATSDQNTRKLFF
TRBJ2-1 | TRBV5-1 | CASSLDRGRLDEQFF
TRBJ2-7 | TRBV27 | CASSLYQGVDKQYF
TRBJ2-6 | TRBV6-5 | CASRGRGWLLTF
TRBJ1-1 | TRBV5-4 | CASSPPPMTGGVGEAFF
TRBJ2-3 | TRBV11-2 | CASSLALGGSSTDTQYF
TRBJ1-6 | TRBV2 | CASSEARLHSNSPLHF
TRBJ2-7 | TRBV12-3/TRBV12-4 | CASSLLGGGEQYF
TRBJ2-7 | TRBV28 | CASSPGQGPEQYF
TRBJ1-2 | TRBV29-1 | CSVSGTGESGYTF
TRBJ1-3 | TRBV9 | CASSPRQGSGNTIYF
TRBJ1-6 | TRBV28 | CASTTVTSPLHF
TRBJ2-3 | TRBV5-1 | CASSLQGASTDTQYF
TRBJ1-5 | TRBV28 | CASTPWQDGVGQPQHF